Below, one T cell receptor (beta chain) is given with its context. The V gene lost 3 bases and the J gene lost 3 bases, with 8 bases spanning the gap. This CDR3 region has 13 residues. The sample comes from a study of blood T cell repertoires in COVID-19. Turning to the study itself: From the United States, Italy and Spain came samples of acute and convalescent COVID-19.

Measured with immunoSEQ multiplex PCR; TCRdb has only the in-frame clones, and not every one. The sample lists some 380,000 clones; 81% were seen once. The receptor was derived from a human donor with acute or convalescent COVID-19. The donor label of this sample is uncertain. The chain uses TRBV12-3 or TRBV12-4 and TRBJ1-1, with TRBD1 as a possible D gene (6 bases). Sequencing was performed on peripheral blood. In DNA, the CDR3 is TGTGCCAGCAGTTTGGCAGGGGACACTGAAGCTTTCTTT. Its protein is CASSLAGDTEAFF.